This record looks at one T cell receptor (beta chain) sequence and its context. As yet, its antigen is unknown. The sample originates from a study of CD8+ T cells in alopecia areata. Treatment defined: oral pan-JAK inhibitor, 5-10 mg twice daily. Germline V gene sequence: CDR1 MGHRA, CDR2 YSYEKL. Between the trimmed V and J ends, which lost 1 base and 3 bases, there was a span of 22 bases. The length of the CDR3 is 19 residues. Regarding the study as a whole: Sequencing of scalp samples also captures resident alphabeta T cells of normal skin. The study found that many expanded lesional clones persisted in scalp and blood during tofacitinib. Clonality in the scalp and expanded CD8+ clones ranked among the top 100 were significantly decreased by tofacitinib.

In each case, RNA was isolated and then reverse transcribed into cDNA as the sequencing template. Clones were read by immunoSEQ multiplex PCR, and TCRdb kept only the in-frame ones, dropping some. The sample lists about 120,000 clones, more than 40% occurring once. The sequencing here drew on CD4+ T cells sorted from blood, taken at week 4, from a patient treated with tofacitinib. This sequence originates from a human donor with alopecia areata. The chain joins TRBV4-1 to TRBJ1-3, with a possible D match to TRBD1 (5 bases). The CDR3 protein is CASSQGLRDTKGDGNTIYF. CDR3 sequence (DNA): TGCGCCAGCAGCCAAGGGTTGAGAGACACCAAAGGGGATGGAAACACCATATATTTT.